Listed below are T cell receptor beta chains from one sample, sequenced in a study of cytomegalovirus exposure and HLA in healthy donors. Produced via immunoSEQ multiplex PCR; TCRdb's table is partial and in-frame only. The sample consists of about 130,000 clones, 70% to 90% of them appearing once. What was sequenced was PBMCs. The source is a boy between 10 and 17 years old in good health and CMV-seronegative. Both conserved end residues are part of each CDR3. The D gene is left open where the match is weak. Some rows have no size entry. The others give once, few or many, or a class for an expanded clone.

cdr3_nt: TGTGCCAGCAACCACGGACAGAAACCCTACGAGCAGTACTTC
cdr3_aa: CASNHGQKPYEQYF
clone_size: .
d_call: .
v_call: TRBV27
j_call: TRBJ2-7

cdr3_nt: TGTGCCAGCAGCTTGGAGGCAGGGAACTATGGCTACACCTTC
cdr3_aa: CASSLEAGNYGYTF
clone_size: once
d_call: .
v_call: TRBV5-4
j_call: TRBJ1-2

cdr3_nt: TGTGCCAGCACCGAACGCGGGACAGGGATGGCGGGGGAGCTGTTTTTT
cdr3_aa: CASTERGTGMAGELFF
clone_size: .
d_call: TRBD1
v_call: TRBV5-8
j_call: TRBJ2-2

cdr3_nt: TGTGCCAGCAGTGTCGAACGGGGCTACACCTTC
cdr3_aa: CASSVERGYTF
clone_size: few
d_call: .
v_call: TRBV6-1
j_call: TRBJ1-2

cdr3_nt: TGTGCCATCAGAACAGGGGATGAGCAGTTCTTC
cdr3_aa: CAIRTGDEQFF
clone_size: few
d_call: TRBD1
v_call: TRBV10-3
j_call: TRBJ2-1

cdr3_nt: TGTGCCAGCAGCCGCGGGACTCCAGAGGTGGAGACCCAGTACTTC
cdr3_aa: CASSRGTPEVETQYF
clone_size: .
d_call: .
v_call: TRBV7-9
j_call: TRBJ2-5

cdr3_nt: TGTGCCTGGGGACAGAGGGATTCGGAGTACTTC
cdr3_aa: CAWGQRDSEYF
clone_size: .
d_call: .
v_call: TRBV30
j_call: TRBJ2-7

cdr3_nt: TGCGCCAGCAGCCAAGTAACAGGGTTATCTGGAAACACCATATATTTT
cdr3_aa: CASSQVTGLSGNTIYF
clone_size: .
d_call: .
v_call: TRBV4-3
j_call: TRBJ1-3

cdr3_nt: TGTGCCAGCAGCTTAGCAGGGGCGCAGGGCTACACCTTC
cdr3_aa: CASSLAGAQGYTF
clone_size: few
d_call: .
v_call: TRBV7-9
j_call: TRBJ1-2

cdr3_nt: TGTGCCAGCAGCAAAGAAGACAGAACCTACGAGCAGTACTTC
cdr3_aa: CASSKEDRTYEQYF
clone_size: .
d_call: .
v_call: TRBV21-1
j_call: TRBJ2-7

cdr3_nt: TGTGCCAGCAGCTTGCAGAGACTCTCTGGAAACACCATATATTTT
cdr3_aa: CASSLQRLSGNTIYF
clone_size: .
d_call: .
v_call: TRBV5-6
j_call: TRBJ1-3

cdr3_nt: TGTGCCAGCAGCGGACAGGGGTATCAGCCCCAGCATTTT
cdr3_aa: CASSGQGYQPQHF
clone_size: .
d_call: TRBD1
v_call: TRBV25-1
j_call: TRBJ1-5

cdr3_nt: TGTGCCAGCAACCCTTCAGACAGCTCCGGGGAGACCCAGTACTTC
cdr3_aa: CASNPSDSSGETQYF
clone_size: .
d_call: .
v_call: TRBV7-9
j_call: TRBJ2-5

cdr3_nt: TGTGCCAGCAGCTGGGCGGGGGGGGGAAACGAGCAGTACTTC
cdr3_aa: CASSWAGGGNEQYF
clone_size: .
d_call: TRBD2
v_call: TRBV11-2
j_call: TRBJ2-7

cdr3_nt: TGTGCCAGCAGCTCGACTAGCGGGGGGGGCACTGGAGTCTACAATGAGCAGTTCTTC
cdr3_aa: CASSSTSGGGTGVYNEQFF
clone_size: .
d_call: TRBD2
v_call: TRBV11-2
j_call: TRBJ2-1

cdr3_nt: TGTGCCTGGAGGCGGACAGGGGGTGGTTTTGAGCAGTACTTC
cdr3_aa: CAWRRTGGGFEQYF
clone_size: .
d_call: TRBD1
v_call: TRBV30
j_call: TRBJ2-7

cdr3_nt: TGTGCCAGCTCCCGAGGACAGAGCACAGATACGCAGTATTTT
cdr3_aa: CASSRGQSTDTQYF
clone_size: .
d_call: .
v_call: TRBV18
j_call: TRBJ2-3